The clone carrying this T cell receptor (beta chain) was counted between two and nine times. Antigen specificity is unknown. Germline V gene lookup returns CDR1 DFQATT and CDR2 SNEGSKA (reference sequence). V was trimmed by 6 bases and J by 6 bases, leaving 23 bases between them. The CDR3 is 16 amino acids. The sample belongs to a study of T cells in Graves' hyperthyroidism and ophthalmopathy. Overall study findings and caveats: Most thyroid-expanded clonotypes above 0.001 were also found in blood.

Disease lasting under 3 months, a NOSPECS grade of at least 4, and a Clinical Activity Score of at least 3 were features of the ophthalmopathy patients. Exclusion criteria comprised uncontrolled infection, other autoimmune disease, pregnancy or lactation. TCR beta CDR3 regions were amplified from RNA transcripts. The HTBI primer set was used in a first-round RT-PCR of the TCR CDR3. TCRdb processed the multiplex PCR reads anew with MiXCR; each CDR3 protein has one entry. The sample carries around 490,000 distinct CDR3 sequences, less than 20% recorded once. The sample taken for sequencing was blood. The clonotype originates from a man aged 40-55 years with Graves' ophthalmopathy. V and J are TRBV20-1 and TRBJ1-4; D is perhaps TRBD1 (5 bases). CDR3 loop: CSARAEGRKGYEKLFF. In DNA, the CDR3 is TGCAGTGCCCGGGCTGAGGGGCGAAAAGGATATGAAAAACTGTTTTTT.